These 16 T cell receptor beta chains were sequenced from one sample in a study of T cell responses to AZD1222 COVID-19 vaccine. TCRdb's copy holds only in-frame clones and misses some; the assay was immunoSEQ multiplex PCR. The sample lists 150,000 to 200,000 clones; just over 90% were seen once. The sample consisted of peripheral blood, taken on day 0 of AZD1222 vaccination. Receptors originate from an adult in good health.

This chain uses TRBV10-3 with TRBJ2-2, with D perhaps matching TRBD2 (6 bases). From germline, CDR1 is ENHRY and CDR2 SYGVKD. V lost 6 bases to trimming and J lost 2 bases, with 10 bases between them. This CDR3 spans 14 amino acids. In DNA, the CDR3 is TGTGCCATCAGAAGGGACTTAAACACCGGGGAGCTGTTTTTT. This encodes CAIRRDLNTGELFF.

The chain is built from TRBV4-1 and TRBJ1-2; TRBD1 matches at 9 bases. The germline V gene has CDR1 MGHRA and CDR2 YSYEKL. The V segment lost 0 bases and the J segment 7 bases; nucleotides outside the gene matches: 15. This CDR3 has 18 amino acids. The CDR3 DNA reads TGCGCCAGCAGCCAAGAAGGGATTCCGGGGACAGGGTCGAGTGGCTACACCTTC. Translation gives CASSQEGIPGTGSSGYTF.

This chain uses TRBV7-2 with TRBJ2-3; weak D call: TRBD1 (5 bases). The CDR3 runs to 12 residues. Trimming shortened V by 5 bases and J by 14 bases, and 17 bases separated the two germline ends. CDR1 is SGHTA and CDR2 is FQGNSA in the germline V gene. For the CDR3, the DNA is TGTGCCAGCAGCACCCAGGGCCCCCCCCCGTATTTT. This gives the protein CASSTQGPPPYF. Using reference TRBV7-2 and TRBJ2-3 for the parts outside the CDR3, the full variable domain is GAGVSQSPSNKVTEKGKDVELRCDPISGHTALYWYRQSLGQGLEFLIYFQGNSAPDKSGLPSDRFSAERTGGSVSTLTIQRTQQEDSAVYLCASSTQGPPPYFGPGTRLTVL.

The chain employs TRBV6-5 and TRBJ2-7; D gene uncertain. The CDR3 spans 12 residues. Germline CDR1 reads MNHEY; CDR2 reads SVGAGI. V was clipped by 5 bases and J by 6 bases, with 11 bases between them. The CDR3 bases are TGTGCCAGCAGTCCCCCTGTGGGCGAGCAGTACTTC. Its translation is CASSPPVGEQYF.

This CDR3 is CASSLGGRTNTEAFF. The DNA for the CDR3 is TGCGCCAGCAGCTTGGGGGGACGGACCAACACTGAAGCTTTCTTT. This chain joins TRBV5-1 and TRBJ1-1; a weak D match, TRBD1 (5 bases). Trimming stripped 0 bases from V and 2 bases from J, with 11 bases between. The germline V gene encodes CDR1 SGHRS and CDR2 YFSETQ. The CDR3 extends over 15 amino acids.

V usage is TRBV30 and J usage is TRBJ1-3; no clear D gene. The V gene's germline CDR1 is GTSNPN and CDR2 SVGIG (reference sequence). Trimming stripped 0 bases from V and 2 bases from J, with 8 bases between. This CDR3 is 14 amino acids long. Here the CDR3 DNA reads TGTGCCTGGAGTGTAACGGCAGCTGGAAACACCATATATTTT. Its protein is CAWSVTAAGNTIYF. The full variable domain, in which reference TRBV30 and TRBJ1-3 provide the parts outside the CDR3, is SQTIHQWPATLVQPVGSPLSLECTVEGTSNPNLYWYRQAAGRGLQLLFYSVGIGQISSEVPQNLSASRPQDRQFILSSKKLLLSDSGFYLCAWSVTAAGNTIYFGEGSWLTVV.

The chain is built from TRBV11-2 and TRBJ2-3, with D possibly TRBD2 on 6 matching bases. The CDR3 consists of 15 residues. Germline CDR1 is SGHAT and CDR2 is FQNNGV. V lost 1 base and J lost 4, with 12 bases in between. The CDR3 region is CASSLAGSGPDTQYF. The CDR3 DNA reads TGTGCCAGCAGCTTAGCCGGGAGCGGCCCAGATACGCAGTATTTT.

This chain uses TRBV11-2 with TRBJ2-1; no firm D call. The germline CDR1 and CDR2 sequences are SGHAT and FQNNGV. CDR3 length: 14 residues. V lost 1 base and J 6 bases, leaving 10 bases between the germline ends. The CDR3 bases are TGTGCCAGCAGCTTAGTTTATGAGACCAATGAGCAGTTCTTC. It specifies CASSLVYETNEQFF.

The rearrangement uses TRBV19 and TRBJ2-5, with 12 nucleotides matching TRBD2. The CDR3 runs to 16 residues. Germline CDR1 and CDR2: LNHDA and SQIVND (reference sequence). V gave up 5 bases and J gave up 0 bases; unmatched junction bases: 4. CDR3 sequence: CASSPGLAGYQETQYF. The CDR3 DNA follows: TGTGCCAGTAGTCCGGGACTAGCGGGTTACCAAGAGACCCAGTACTTC.

This clone was seen a single time. Here the CDR3 DNA reads TGTGCCAGCAGTTCACTAGCGGGGGGGGAAGAGACCCAGTACTTC. Encoded protein: CASSSLAGGEETQYF. The rearrangement uses TRBV27 and TRBJ2-5; 13 bases agree with TRBD2. J lost 3 bases, V lost 4 bases, and 2 bases had no gene match. The CDR3 loop spans 15 amino acids. CDR1 is MNHEY and CDR2 is SMNVEV in the germline V gene (reference sequence).

This clone was seen only once. This CDR3 is CASSYEAGSSYNEQFF. CDR3 sequence (DNA): TGTGCCAGCAGTTACGAGGCAGGGAGCTCCTACAATGAGCAGTTCTTC. The chain links TRBV6-5 to TRBJ2-1; possibly TRBD1 or TRBD2 for D (5 bases each). The length of the CDR3 is 16 residues. CDR1 and CDR2 (germline): MNHEY, SVGAGI. V shed 2 bases and J shed 0 bases, with 11 bases lying between them.

This clone was counted once. The rearrangement joins TRBV25-1 to TRBJ2-7; D unclear. This CDR3 has 14 residues. The germline CDR1 and CDR2 sequences are MGHDK and SYGVNS. The V gene lost 4 bases and the J gene lost 2 bases, with 12 bases spanning the gap. CDR3: CASSAPFPPYEQYF. The CDR3 DNA sequence: TGTGCCAGCAGTGCCCCCTTCCCCCCCTACGAGCAGTACTTC.

The rearrangement joins TRBV20-1 to TRBJ1-5; 7 bases map to TRBD1. Germline CDR1 is DFQATT and CDR2 is SNEGSKA (reference sequence). V was clipped by 3 bases and J by 3 bases; unmatched bases: 5. The CDR3 covers 14 residues. The CDR3 region has the DNA TGCAGTGCTAGTAGGGGGCGGTCCAATCAGCCCCAGCATTTT. Protein sequence: CSASRGRSNQPQHF.

This rearrangement joins TRBV29-1 to TRBJ1-2; the D is unclear. In germline, CDR1 is SQVTM, CDR2 ANQGSEA. The CDR3 is 9 residues long. V was trimmed by 7 bases and J by 6 bases, leaving 6 bases between them. The CDR3 DNA reads TGCAGCGACGATCATGGCTACACCTTC. Protein product: CSDDHGYTF.

The V call is TRBV29-1, the J call TRBJ1-1; 9 positions agree with TRBD1. Germline V lookup: CDR1 SQVTM, CDR2 ANQGSEA. The CDR3 extends over 14 amino acids. V trimming: 5 bases; J trimming: 6 bases; junction bases outside the gene matches: 10. This CDR3 is CSVQPQGATPEAFF. DNA for the CDR3: TGCAGCGTTCAGCCACAGGGGGCGACCCCTGAAGCTTTCTTT.

The chain carries TRBV6-5 and TRBJ1-5, with 7 positions matching TRBD1. Germline CDR1 MNHEY, CDR2 SVGAGI. The CDR3 covers 13 residues. The V gene end was trimmed by 4 bases and the J gene end by 7 bases; junction bases not matched to a gene: 4. CDR3 nucleotide sequence: TGTGCCAGCAGTTCCCAGGGGGGCCAGCCCCAGCATTTT. This translates into CASSSQGGQPQHF.